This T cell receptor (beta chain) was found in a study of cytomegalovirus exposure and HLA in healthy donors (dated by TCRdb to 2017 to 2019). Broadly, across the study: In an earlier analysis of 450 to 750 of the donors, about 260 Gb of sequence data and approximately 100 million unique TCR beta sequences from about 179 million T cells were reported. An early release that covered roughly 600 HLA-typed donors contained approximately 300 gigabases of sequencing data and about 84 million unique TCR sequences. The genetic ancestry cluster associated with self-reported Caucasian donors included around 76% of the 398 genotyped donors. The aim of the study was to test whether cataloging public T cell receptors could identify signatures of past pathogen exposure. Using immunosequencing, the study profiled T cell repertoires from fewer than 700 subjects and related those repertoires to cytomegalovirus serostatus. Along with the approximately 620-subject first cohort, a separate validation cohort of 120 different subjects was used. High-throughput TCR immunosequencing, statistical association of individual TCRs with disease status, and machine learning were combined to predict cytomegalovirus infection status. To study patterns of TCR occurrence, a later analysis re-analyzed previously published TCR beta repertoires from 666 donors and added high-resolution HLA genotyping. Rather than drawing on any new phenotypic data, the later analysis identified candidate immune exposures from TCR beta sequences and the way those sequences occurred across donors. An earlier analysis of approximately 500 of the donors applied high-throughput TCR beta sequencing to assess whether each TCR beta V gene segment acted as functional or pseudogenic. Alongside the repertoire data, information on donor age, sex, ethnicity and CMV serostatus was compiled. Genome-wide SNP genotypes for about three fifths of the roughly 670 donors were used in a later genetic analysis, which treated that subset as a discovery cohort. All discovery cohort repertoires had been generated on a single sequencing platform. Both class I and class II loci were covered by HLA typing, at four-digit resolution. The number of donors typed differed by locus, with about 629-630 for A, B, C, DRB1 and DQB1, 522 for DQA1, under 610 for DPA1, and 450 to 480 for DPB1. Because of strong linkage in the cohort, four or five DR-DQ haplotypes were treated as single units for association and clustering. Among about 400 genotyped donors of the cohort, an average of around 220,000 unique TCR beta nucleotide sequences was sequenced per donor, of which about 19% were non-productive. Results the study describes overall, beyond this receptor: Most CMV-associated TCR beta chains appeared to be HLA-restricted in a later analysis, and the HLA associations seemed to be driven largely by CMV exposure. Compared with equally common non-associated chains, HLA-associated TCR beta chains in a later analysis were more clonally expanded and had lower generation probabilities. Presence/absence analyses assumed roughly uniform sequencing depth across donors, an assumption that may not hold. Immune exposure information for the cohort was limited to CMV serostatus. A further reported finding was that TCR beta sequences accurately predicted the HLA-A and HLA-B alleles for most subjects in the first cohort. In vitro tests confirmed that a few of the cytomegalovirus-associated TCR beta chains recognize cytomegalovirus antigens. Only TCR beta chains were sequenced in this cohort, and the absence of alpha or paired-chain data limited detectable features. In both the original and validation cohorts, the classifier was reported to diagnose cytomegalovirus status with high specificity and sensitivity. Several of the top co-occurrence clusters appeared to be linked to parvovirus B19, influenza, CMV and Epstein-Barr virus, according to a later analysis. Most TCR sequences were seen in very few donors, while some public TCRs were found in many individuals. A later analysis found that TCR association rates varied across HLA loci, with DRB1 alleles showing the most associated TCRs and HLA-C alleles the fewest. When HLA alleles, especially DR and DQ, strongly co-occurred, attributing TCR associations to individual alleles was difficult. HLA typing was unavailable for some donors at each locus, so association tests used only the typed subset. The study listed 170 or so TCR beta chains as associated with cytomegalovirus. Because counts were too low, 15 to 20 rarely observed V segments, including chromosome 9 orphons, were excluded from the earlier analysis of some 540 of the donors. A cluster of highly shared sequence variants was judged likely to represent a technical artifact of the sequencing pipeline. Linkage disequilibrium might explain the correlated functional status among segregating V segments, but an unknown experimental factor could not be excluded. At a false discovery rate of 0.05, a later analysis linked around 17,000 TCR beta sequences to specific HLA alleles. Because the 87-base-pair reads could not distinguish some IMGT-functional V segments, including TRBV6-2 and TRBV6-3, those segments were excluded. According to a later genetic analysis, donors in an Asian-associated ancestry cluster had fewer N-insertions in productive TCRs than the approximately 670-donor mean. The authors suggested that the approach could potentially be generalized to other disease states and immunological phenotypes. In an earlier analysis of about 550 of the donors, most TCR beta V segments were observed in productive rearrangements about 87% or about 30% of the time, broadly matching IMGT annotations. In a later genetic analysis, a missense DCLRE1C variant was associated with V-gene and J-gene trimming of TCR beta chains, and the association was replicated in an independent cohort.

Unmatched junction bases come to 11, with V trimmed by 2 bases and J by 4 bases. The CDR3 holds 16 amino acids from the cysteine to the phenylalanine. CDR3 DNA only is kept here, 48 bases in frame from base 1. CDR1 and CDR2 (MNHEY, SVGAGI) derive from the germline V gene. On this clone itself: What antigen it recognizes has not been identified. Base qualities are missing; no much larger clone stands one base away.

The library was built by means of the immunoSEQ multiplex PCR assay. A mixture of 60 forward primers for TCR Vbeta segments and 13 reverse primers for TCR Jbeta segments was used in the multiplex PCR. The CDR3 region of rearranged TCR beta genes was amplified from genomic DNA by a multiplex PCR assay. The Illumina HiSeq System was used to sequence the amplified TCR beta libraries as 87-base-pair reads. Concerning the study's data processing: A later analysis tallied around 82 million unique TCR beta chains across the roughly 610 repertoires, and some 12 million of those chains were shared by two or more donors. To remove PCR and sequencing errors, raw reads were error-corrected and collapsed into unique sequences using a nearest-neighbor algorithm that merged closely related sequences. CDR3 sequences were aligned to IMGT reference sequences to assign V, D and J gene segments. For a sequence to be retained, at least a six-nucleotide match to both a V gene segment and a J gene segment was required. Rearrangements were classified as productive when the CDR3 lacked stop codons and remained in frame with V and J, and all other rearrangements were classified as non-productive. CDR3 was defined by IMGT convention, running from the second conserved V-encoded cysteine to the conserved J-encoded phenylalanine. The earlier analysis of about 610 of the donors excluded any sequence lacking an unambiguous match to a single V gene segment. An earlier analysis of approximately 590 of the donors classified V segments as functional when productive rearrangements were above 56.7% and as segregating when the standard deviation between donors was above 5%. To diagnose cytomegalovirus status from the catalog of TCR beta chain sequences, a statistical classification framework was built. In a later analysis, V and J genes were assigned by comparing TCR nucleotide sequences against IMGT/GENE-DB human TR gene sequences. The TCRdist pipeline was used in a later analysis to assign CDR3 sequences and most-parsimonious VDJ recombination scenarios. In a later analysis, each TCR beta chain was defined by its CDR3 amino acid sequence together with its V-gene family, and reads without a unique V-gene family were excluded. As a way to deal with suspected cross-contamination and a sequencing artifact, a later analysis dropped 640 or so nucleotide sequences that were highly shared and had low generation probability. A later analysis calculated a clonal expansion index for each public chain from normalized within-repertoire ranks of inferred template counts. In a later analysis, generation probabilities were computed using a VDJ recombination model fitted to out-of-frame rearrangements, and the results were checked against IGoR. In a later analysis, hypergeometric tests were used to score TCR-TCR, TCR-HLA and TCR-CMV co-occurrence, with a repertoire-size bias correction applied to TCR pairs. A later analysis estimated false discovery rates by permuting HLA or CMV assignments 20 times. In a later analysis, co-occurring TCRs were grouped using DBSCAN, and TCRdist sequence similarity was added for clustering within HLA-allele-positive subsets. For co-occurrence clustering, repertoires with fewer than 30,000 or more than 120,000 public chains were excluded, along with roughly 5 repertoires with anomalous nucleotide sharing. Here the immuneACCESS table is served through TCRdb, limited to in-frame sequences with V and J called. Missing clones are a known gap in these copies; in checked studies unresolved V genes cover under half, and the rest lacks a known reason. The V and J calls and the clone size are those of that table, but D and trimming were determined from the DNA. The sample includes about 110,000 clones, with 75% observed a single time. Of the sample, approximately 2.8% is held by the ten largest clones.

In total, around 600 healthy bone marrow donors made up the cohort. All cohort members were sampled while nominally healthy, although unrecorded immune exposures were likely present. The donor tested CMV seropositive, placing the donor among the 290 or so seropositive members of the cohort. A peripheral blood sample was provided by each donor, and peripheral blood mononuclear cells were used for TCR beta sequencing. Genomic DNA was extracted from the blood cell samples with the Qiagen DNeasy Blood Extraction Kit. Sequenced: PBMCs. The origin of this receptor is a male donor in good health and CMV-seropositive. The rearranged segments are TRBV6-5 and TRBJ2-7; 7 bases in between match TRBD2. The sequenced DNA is TGTGCCAGCAGTTACGGGTCTGCTAGCGGAGGGTACGAGCAGTACTTC. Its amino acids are CASSYGSASGGYEQYF.